This T cell receptor (beta chain) was profiled in a study of blood T cell repertoires in COVID-19. Across the whole study: Spain, Italy and the United States supplied samples that represented acute and convalescent COVID-19. T cells, B-cell-depleted T cells, or PBMCs provided the cDNA or gDNA that served as material.

The CDR3 consists of 16 residues. The germline V and J ends were trimmed by 3 bases and 0 bases, with 14 bases remaining between them. Germline V lookup: CDR1 LNHDA, CDR2 SQIVND (reference sequence). In the original analysis: Researchers report that nucleated cell counts were estimated from reference gene primer amplification. This table comes from immunoSEQ multiplex PCR, and its TCRdb copy is limited to in-frame clones, with some not included. The V and J calls and the clone size are those of that table, but D and trimming were determined from the DNA. The sample includes approximately 220,000 clones, roughly nine tenths of them seen just once.

Sequenced material: peripheral blood. The source of this sequence is a woman aged 50 to 60 with acute or convalescent COVID-19. The chain carries TRBV19 and TRBJ1-1; D gene uncertain. The CDR3 DNA sequence: TGTGCCAGTAGTATGTTCCCGAGGGAGATGAACACTGAAGCTTTCTTT. Its translation: CASSMFPREMNTEAFF.